This TCR beta chain came from a study of naive and memory T cell subsets. Study observations and caveats: Naive and memory subsets had different power law exponents for TCR abundance. Possibly reflecting memory cells re-expressing CD45RA, a few larger clonotypes occurred in naive repertoires, especially CD8.

This clonotype was recorded many times. The antigen is undetermined. Cells stained for CD3, CD4, CD8, CD45RA and CD27 were sorted into four subsets. The CDR3 has 15 amino acids. Between the trimmed V and J ends, which lost 2 bases and 2 bases, there was a span of 14 bases. Germline CDR1 and CDR2: SGHTS and YDEGEE. Two oligonucleotides, mixed equimolar, formed the beta constant-region primer covering TRBC1 and TRBC2. Nested alpha and beta constant-region primers with the SP2 primer drove four PCR rounds on ligated cDNA. The cDNA 3' end received a ligated single-stranded oligonucleotide carrying the SP2 primer and a 12-nucleotide UMI. Using its own MiXCR run on the UMI-ligation and nested PCR reads, TCRdb lists one record per CDR3 protein. The sample comprises roughly 100,000 distinct CDR3 sequences, about 11% of which are singletons, and more than 0.11% rests with the top ten.

This clonotype originated in a human donor in good health. The J gene is TRBJ2-7, the V gene TRBV5-8; D may match TRBD1 or TRBD2 (5 bases each). Sequenced sample: naive CD4+ T cells from blood. The CDR3 protein is CASSFAGTGTYEQYF. For the CDR3, the DNA is TGTGCCAGCAGCTTCGCCGGGACGGGCACCTACGAGCAGTACTTC.